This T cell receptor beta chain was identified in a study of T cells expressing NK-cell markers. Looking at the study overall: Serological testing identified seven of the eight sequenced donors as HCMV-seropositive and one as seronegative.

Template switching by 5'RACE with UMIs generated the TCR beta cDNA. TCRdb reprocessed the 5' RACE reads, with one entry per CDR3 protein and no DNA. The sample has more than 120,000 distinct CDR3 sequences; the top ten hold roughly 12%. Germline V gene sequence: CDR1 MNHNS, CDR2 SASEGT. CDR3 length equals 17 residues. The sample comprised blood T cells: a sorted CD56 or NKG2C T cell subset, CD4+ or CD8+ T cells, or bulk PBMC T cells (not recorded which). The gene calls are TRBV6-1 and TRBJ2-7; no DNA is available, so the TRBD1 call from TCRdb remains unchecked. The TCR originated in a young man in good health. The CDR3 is CASSPLSPTGLAYEQYF.